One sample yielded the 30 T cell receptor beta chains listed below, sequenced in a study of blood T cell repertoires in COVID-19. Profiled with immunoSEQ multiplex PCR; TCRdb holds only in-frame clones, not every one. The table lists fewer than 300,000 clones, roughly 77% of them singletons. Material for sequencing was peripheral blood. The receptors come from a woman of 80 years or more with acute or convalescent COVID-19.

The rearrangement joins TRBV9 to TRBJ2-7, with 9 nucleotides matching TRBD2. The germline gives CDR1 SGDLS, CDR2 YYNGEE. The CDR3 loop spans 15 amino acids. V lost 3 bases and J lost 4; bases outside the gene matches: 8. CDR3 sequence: CASSAKTSGAYEQYF. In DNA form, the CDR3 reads TGTGCCAGCAGCGCTAAGACTAGCGGAGCTTACGAGCAGTACTTC.

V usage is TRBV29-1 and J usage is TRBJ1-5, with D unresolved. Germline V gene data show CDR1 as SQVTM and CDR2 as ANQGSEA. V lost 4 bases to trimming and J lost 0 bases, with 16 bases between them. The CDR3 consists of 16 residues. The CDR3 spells CSVVVGGTNSNQPQHF. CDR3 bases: TGCAGCGTTGTCGTTGGAGGTACGAATAGCAATCAGCCCCAGCATTTT. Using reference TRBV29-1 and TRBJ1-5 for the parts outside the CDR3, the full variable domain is SAVISQKPSRDICQRGTSLTIQCQVDSQVTMMFWYRQQPGQSLTLIATANQGSEATYESGFVIDKFPISRPNLTFSTLTVSNMSPEDSSIYLCSVVVGGTNSNQPQHFGDGTRLSIL.

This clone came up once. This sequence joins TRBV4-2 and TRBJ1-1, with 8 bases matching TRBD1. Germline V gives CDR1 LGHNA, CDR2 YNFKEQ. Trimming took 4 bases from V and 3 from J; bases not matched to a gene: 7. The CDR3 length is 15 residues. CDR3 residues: CASSPRTGPDTEAFF. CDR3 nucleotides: TGTGCCAGCAGCCCGAGGACAGGGCCCGACACTGAAGCTTTCTTT.

As DNA, the CDR3 is TGCGCCAGCAGCCAAGGCGTACCCATCGCACGTCAAGAGACCCAGTACTTC. Its translation is CASSQGVPIARQETQYF. The chain has TRBV4-1 and TRBJ2-5, with unresolved D. The V gene's germline CDR1 is MGHRA and CDR2 YSYEKL. This CDR3 has 17 residues. V lost 1 base, J lost 2 bases, and 17 bases lay in between.

The CDR3 bases are TGTGCCAGCAGCCCCCGACAGGGTAATTCACCCCTCCACTTT. Residues: CASSPRQGNSPLHF. The rearrangement uses TRBV6-6 and TRBJ1-6; 7 bases fit TRBD1. The CDR3 has 14 residues. CDR1 and CDR2 (germline): MNHNY, SVGAGI (reference sequence). Unmatched junction bases numbered 5, after V lost 6 bases and J lost 6 bases.

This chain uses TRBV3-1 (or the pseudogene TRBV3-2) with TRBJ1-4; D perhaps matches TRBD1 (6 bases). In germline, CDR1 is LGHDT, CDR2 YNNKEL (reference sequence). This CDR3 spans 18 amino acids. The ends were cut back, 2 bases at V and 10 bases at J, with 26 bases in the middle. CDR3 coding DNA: TGTGCCAGCAGCCAACGAGGCACAGGGCTTTTATCCAGTGGAAAACTGTTTTTT. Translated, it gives CASSQRGTGLLSSGKLFF.

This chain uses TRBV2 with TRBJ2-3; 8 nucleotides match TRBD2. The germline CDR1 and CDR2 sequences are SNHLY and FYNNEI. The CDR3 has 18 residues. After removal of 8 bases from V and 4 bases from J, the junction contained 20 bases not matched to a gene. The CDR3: CASSRLKFAGGGADTQYF. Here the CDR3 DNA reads TGTGCCAGCTCCCGCCTGAAGTTTGCGGGAGGCGGGGCAGATACGCAGTATTTT.

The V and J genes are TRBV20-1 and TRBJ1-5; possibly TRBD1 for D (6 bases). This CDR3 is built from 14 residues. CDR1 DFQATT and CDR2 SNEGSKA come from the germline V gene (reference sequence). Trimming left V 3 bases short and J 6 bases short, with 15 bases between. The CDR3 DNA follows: TGCAGTGCTAGTACCGGGAGGGGGTTTCAGCCCCAGCATTTT. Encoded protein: CSASTGRGFQPQHF.

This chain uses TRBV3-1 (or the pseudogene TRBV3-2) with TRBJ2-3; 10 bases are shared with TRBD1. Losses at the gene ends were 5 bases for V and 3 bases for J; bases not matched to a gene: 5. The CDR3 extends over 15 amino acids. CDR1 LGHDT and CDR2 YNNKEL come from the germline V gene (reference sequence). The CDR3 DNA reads TGTGCCAGCAGCTCCTGGACAGGGGGGACAGATACGCAGTATTTT. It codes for CASSSWTGGTDTQYF.

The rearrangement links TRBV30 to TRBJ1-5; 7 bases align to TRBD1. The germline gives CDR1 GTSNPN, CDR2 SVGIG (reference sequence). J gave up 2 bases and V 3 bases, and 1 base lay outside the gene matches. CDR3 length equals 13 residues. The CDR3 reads CAWRGQGNQPQHF. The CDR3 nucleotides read TGTGCCTGGAGAGGACAGGGCAATCAGCCCCAGCATTTT.

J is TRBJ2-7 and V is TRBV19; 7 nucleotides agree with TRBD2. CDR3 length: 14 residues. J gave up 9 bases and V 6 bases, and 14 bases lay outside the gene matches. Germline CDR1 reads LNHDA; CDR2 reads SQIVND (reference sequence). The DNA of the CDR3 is TGTGCCAGTAGGGAGAGGGGCGGGAGCAAGGGGCAGTACTTC. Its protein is CASRERGGSKGQYF.

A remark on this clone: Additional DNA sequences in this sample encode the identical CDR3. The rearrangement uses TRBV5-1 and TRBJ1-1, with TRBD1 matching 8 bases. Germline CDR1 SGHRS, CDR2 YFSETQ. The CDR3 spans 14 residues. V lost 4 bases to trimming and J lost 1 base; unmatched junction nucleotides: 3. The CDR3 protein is CASSGQGGNTEAFF. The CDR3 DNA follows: TGCGCCAGCAGCGGACAGGGAGGGAACACTGAAGCTTTCTTT. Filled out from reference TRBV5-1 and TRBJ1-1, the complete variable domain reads KAGVTQTPRYLIKTRGQQVTLSCSPISGHRSVSWYQQTPGQGLQFLFEYFSETQRNKGNFPGRFSGRQFSNSRSEMNVSTLELGDSALYLCASSGQGGNTEAFFGQGTRLTVV.

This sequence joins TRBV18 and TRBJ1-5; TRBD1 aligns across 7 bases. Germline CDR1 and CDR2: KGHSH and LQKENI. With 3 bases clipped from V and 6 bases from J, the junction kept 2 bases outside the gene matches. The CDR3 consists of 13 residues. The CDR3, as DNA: TGTGCCAGCTCACCCCAGGGGGGTCAGCCCCAGCATTTT. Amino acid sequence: CASSPQGGQPQHF.

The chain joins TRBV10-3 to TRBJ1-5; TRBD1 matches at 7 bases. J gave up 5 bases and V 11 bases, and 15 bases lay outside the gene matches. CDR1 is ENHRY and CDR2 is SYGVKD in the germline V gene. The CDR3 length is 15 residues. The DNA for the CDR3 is TGTGCCTCCGGGAGGGAGGGGGCTTGGGATCAGCCCCAGCATTTT. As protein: CASGREGAWDQPQHF.

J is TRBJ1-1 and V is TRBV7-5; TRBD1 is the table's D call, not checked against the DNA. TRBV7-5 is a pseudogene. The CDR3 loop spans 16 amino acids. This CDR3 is CARSPNQGAIDTEAFF. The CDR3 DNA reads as TGTGCCAGAAGCCCTAATCAGGGGGCCATAGACACTGAAGCTTTCTTT.

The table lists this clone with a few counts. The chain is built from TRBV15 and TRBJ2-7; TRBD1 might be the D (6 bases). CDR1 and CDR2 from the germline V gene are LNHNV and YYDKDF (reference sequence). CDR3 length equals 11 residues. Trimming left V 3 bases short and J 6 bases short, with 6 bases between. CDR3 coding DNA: TGTGCCACCAGCAGGGGGGCCGAGCAGTACTTC. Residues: CATSRGAEQYF.

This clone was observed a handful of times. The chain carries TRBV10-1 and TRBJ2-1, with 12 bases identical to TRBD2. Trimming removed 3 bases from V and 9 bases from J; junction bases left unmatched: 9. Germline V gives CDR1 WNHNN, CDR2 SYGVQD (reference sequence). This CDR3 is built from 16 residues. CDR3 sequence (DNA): TGCGCCAGCAGTGACTGCCTAGCGGGGGGGCCGGGTGAGCAGTTCTTC. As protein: CASSDCLAGGPGEQFF.

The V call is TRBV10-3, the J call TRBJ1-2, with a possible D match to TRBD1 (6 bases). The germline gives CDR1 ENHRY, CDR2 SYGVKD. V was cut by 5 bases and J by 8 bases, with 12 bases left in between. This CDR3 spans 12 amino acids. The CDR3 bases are TGTGCCATCAGTCCAACAGGGTCGGGCTACACCTTC. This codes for CAISPTGSGYTF.

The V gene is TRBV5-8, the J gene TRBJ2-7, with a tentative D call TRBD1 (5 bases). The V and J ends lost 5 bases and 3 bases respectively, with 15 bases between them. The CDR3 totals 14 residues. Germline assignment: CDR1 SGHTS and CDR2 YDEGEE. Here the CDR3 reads CASRRRTNHYEQYF. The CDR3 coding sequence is TGTGCCAGCAGAAGAAGGACAAACCACTACGAGCAGTACTTC.

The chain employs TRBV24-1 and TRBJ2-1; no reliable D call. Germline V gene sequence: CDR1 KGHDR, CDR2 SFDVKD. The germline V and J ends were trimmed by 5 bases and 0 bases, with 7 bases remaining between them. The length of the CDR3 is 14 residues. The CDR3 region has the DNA TGTGCCACCAGTGCAGGTAGCTCCTACAATGAGCAGTTCTTC. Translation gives CATSAGSSYNEQFF.

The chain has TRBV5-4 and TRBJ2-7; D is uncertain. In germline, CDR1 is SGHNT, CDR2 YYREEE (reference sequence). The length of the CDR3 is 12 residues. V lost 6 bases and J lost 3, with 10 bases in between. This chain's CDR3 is CASTDGRYEQYF. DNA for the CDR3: TGTGCCAGCACCGATGGCCGCTACGAGCAGTACTTC.

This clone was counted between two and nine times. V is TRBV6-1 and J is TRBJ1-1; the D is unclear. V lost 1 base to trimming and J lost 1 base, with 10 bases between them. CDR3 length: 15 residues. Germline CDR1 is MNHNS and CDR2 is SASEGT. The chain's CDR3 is CASSEESRPNTEAFF. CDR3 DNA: TGTGCCAGCAGTGAAGAGAGCAGGCCGAACACTGAAGCTTTCTTT.

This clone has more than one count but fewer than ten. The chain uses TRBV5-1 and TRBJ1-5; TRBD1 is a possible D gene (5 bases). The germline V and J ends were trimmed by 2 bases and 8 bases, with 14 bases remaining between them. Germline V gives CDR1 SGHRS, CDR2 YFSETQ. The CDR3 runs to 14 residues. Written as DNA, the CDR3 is TGCGCCAGCAGCTTAAACCCAGGGCTGGAGCCCCAGCATTTT. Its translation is CASSLNPGLEPQHF.

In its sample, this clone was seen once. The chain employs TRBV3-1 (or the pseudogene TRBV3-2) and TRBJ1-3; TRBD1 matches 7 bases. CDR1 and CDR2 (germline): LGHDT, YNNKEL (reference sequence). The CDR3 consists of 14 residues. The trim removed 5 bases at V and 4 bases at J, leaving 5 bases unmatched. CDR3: CASSGRDRGNTIYF. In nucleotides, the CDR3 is TGTGCCAGCAGCGGCCGGGACAGAGGAAACACCATATATTTT.

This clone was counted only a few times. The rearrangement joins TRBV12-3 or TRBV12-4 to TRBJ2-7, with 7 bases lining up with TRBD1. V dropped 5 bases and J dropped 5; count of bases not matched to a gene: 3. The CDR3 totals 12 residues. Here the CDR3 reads CASSPGGNEQYF. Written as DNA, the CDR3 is TGTGCCAGCAGTCCAGGGGGAAACGAGCAGTACTTC.

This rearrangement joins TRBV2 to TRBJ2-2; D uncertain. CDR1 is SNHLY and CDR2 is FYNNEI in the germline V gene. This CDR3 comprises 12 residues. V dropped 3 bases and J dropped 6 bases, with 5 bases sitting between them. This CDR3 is CASSEAPGELFF. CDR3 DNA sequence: TGTGCCAGCAGTGAGGCCCCCGGGGAGCTGTTTTTT.

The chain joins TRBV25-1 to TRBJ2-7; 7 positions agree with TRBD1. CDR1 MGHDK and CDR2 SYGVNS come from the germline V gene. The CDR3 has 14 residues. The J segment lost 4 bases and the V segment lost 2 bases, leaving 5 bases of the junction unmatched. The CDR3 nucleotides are TGTGCCAGCAGTGAAAACACAGGGGCATACGAGCAGTACTTC. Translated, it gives CASSENTGAYEQYF.

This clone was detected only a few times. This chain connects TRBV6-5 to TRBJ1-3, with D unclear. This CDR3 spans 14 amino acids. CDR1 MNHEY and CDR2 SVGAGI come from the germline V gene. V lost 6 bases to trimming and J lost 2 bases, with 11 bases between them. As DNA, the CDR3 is TGTGCCAGCAGACGATCCGGGACTGGAAACACCATATATTTT. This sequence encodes CASRRSGTGNTIYF.

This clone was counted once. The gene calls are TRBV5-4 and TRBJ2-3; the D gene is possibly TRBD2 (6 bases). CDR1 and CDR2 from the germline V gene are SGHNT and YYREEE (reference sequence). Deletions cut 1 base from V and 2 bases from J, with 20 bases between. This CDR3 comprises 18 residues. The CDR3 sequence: CASSLTYIVSGITDTQYF. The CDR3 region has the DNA TGTGCCAGCAGCTTGACCTACATAGTTAGCGGAATCACAGATACGCAGTATTTT.

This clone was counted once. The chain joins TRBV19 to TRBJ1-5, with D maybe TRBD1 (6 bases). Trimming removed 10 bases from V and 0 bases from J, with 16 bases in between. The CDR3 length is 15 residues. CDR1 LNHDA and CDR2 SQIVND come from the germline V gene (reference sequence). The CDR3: CATGGQEHSNQPQHF. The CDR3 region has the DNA TGTGCCACGGGGGGCCAGGAACATAGCAATCAGCCCCAGCATTTT.